The next 20 T cell receptor beta chains were all read from a single sample in a study of blood T cell repertoires in COVID-19. Only in-frame clones appear in the TCRdb table, and some are missing; sequencing was by immunoSEQ multiplex PCR. Of about 140,000 clones listed, about four fifths are singletons. The sample taken for sequencing was peripheral blood. Receptors originate from a man aged 70 or older who had recovered from COVID-19.

CDR3 nucleotide sequence: TGTGCCAGCAGTTACGGGGGGTACACTGAAGCTTTCTTT. It specifies CASSYGGYTEAFF. The chain uses TRBV6-2 or TRBV6-3 and TRBJ1-1, with a tentative D call TRBD1 (5 bases). Germline CDR1 reads MNHEY; CDR2 reads SVGEGT. Trimming took off 2 bases at V and 3 bases at J, with 7 bases between the two ends. The CDR3 contains 13 residues.

This chain connects TRBV11-3 to TRBJ2-2; D gene uncertain. The V gene lost 5 bases and the J gene lost 4 bases, with 5 bases spanning the gap. CDR3 length: 12 amino acids. Germline-derived CDR1 and CDR2 are SGHNT and YENEEA. The CDR3 DNA sequence: TGTGCCAGCAGCCCGGGCACCGGGGAGCTGTTTTTT. Its protein product is CASSPGTGELFF. Combining the CDR3 with reference TRBV11-3 and TRBJ2-2 gives the whole variable domain EAGVVQSPRYKIIEKKQPVAFWCNPISGHNTLYWYLQNLGQGPELLIRYENEEAVDDSQLPKDRFSAERLKGVDSTLKIQPAELGDSAVYLCASSPGTGELFFGEGSRLTVL.

The chain joins TRBV7-9 to TRBJ2-7, with a weak D call TRBD1 (6 bases). Trimming removed 2 bases at V and 2 bases at J, with 10 bases between. CDR3 length equals 14 residues. Germline V CDR1 and CDR2: SEHNR, FQNEAQ (reference sequence). The CDR3 loop is CASSLLGQTYEQYF. The CDR3 DNA is TGTGCCAGCAGCTTATTAGGACAGACCTACGAGCAGTACTTC.

This chain uses TRBV11-2 with TRBJ2-3, with 9 bases matching TRBD2. Unmatched junction bases numbered 9, after V lost 2 bases and J lost 0 bases. The CDR3 has 18 amino acids. CDR1 and CDR2 (germline): SGHAT, FQNNGV. The CDR3 DNA sequence: TGTGCCAGCAGCTTAAGGCTAGCGGGACTCTCTAGCACAGATACGCAGTATTTT. Encoded protein: CASSLRLAGLSSTDTQYF.

The CDR3 DNA follows: TGTGCCAGTAACTCGCTAGGGAGTCGTAATGAGCAGTTCTTC. It is translated as CASNSLGSRNEQFF. This chain uses TRBV19 with TRBJ2-1, with D maybe TRBD2 (5 bases). Germline CDR1 and CDR2: LNHDA and SQIVND (reference sequence). Trimming took off 7 bases at V and 7 bases at J, with 17 bases between the two ends. This CDR3 is 14 amino acids long.

This clone was observed once. The genes are TRBV15 and TRBJ1-1; 8 nucleotides agree with TRBD1. The germline gives CDR1 LNHNV, CDR2 YYDKDF (reference sequence). The junction had 14 bases not matched to a gene; V was cut back by 3 bases and J by 2 bases. This CDR3 is built from 18 residues. The CDR3 is CATSSQTGTGKGNTEAFF. The DNA for the CDR3 is TGTGCCACCAGCAGCCAGACCGGGACAGGAAAGGGAAACACTGAAGCTTTCTTT.

V and J are TRBV2 and TRBJ1-2; 7 nucleotides match TRBD1. J lost 4 bases, V lost 10 bases, and 12 bases had no gene match. The germline V gene has CDR1 SNHLY and CDR2 FYNNEI. There are 14 residues in the CDR3. CDR3 protein: CATLKGQQFYGYTF. CDR3 DNA: TGTGCCACCCTAAAGGGACAGCAGTTCTATGGCTACACCTTC.

This rearrangement joins TRBV5-4 to TRBJ1-1, with D possibly being TRBD1 (6 bases). This CDR3 contains 16 residues. Germline V gene sequence: CDR1 SGHNT, CDR2 YYREEE (reference sequence). Trimming shortened V by 4 bases and J by 1 base, and 17 bases separated the two germline ends. In DNA form, the CDR3 reads TGTGCCAGCAGCCCGGCGGGGGGGGGACAGAACACTGAAGCTTTCTTT. Amino acids: CASSPAGGGQNTEAFF. The variable domain in full, with the rest retrieved from reference TRBV5-4 and TRBJ1-1, is ETGVTQSPTHLIKTRGQQVTLRCSSQSGHNTVSWYQQALGQGPQFIFQYYREEENGRGNFPPRFSGLQFPNYSSELNVNALELDDSALYLCASSPAGGGQNTEAFFGQGTRLTVV.

The gene calls are TRBV7-2 and TRBJ2-7, with D perhaps matching TRBD1 (5 bases). CDR3 size: 13 residues. V gave up 6 bases and J gave up 5 bases, with 14 bases separating them. Germline V CDR1 and CDR2: SGHTA, FQGNSA. CDR3 DNA: TGTGCCAGCAGATTATCAGGGTCCCACGAGCAGTACTTC. Translation: CASRLSGSHEQYF.

The chain combines TRBV5-4 with TRBJ2-7; D is unresolved. The CDR3 contains 13 residues. Between the trimmed V and J ends, which lost 0 bases and 5 bases, there was a span of 9 bases. Germline assignment: CDR1 SGHNT and CDR2 YYREEE (reference sequence). In DNA, the CDR3 is TGTGCCAGCAGCTTGGCTAATTTCGACGAGCAGTACTTC. It is translated as CASSLANFDEQYF.

CDR3 coding DNA: TGTGCCAGCAGTTCACGACTAGGGGAAATAGAATACAATGAGCAGTTCTTC. As protein: CASSSRLGEIEYNEQFF. V usage is TRBV27 and J usage is TRBJ2-1, with TRBD2 as a possible D gene (6 bases). The V and J ends lost 4 bases and 4 bases respectively, with 20 bases between them. The CDR3 spans 17 residues. Germline values: CDR1 MNHEY, CDR2 SMNVEV (reference sequence).

The rearrangement uses TRBV5-1 and TRBJ2-7; 7 bases agree with TRBD1. The CDR3 is made up of 15 amino acids. Germline CDR1 SGHRS, CDR2 YFSETQ. Trimming cost V 5 bases and J 9 bases; bases outside gene matches: 17. This CDR3 is CASSKAGTENARQYF. The CDR3 DNA follows: TGCGCCAGCAGTAAGGCCGGGACAGAAAACGCCCGGCAGTACTTC.

V is TRBV5-1 and J is TRBJ1-3; D is perhaps TRBD1 (6 bases). V was shortened by 4 bases and J by 0 bases, with 17 bases between the two germline ends. The CDR3 covers 17 residues. Germline values: CDR1 SGHRS, CDR2 YFSETQ. The CDR3 sequence: CASSPTTGTSSGNTIYF. CDR3 coding DNA: TGCGCCAGCAGCCCGACCACAGGGACCAGCTCTGGAAACACCATATATTTT. The full variable domain, completed using reference TRBV5-1 and TRBJ1-3, is KAGVTQTPRYLIKTRGQQVTLSCSPISGHRSVSWYQQTPGQGLQFLFEYFSETQRNKGNFPGRFSGRQFSNSRSEMNVSTLELGDSALYLCASSPTTGTSSGNTIYFGEGSWLTVV.

This clone was seen just once. V is TRBV20-1 and J is TRBJ1-1, with TRBD1 matching 7 bases. Germline V CDR1 and CDR2: DFQATT, SNEGSKA (reference sequence). The junction had 4 bases not matched to a gene; V was cut back by 3 bases and J by 3 bases. The CDR3 consists of 13 residues. The CDR3 region is CSASPGQDTEAFF. The CDR3 DNA reads as TGCAGTGCTAGTCCCGGACAGGACACTGAAGCTTTCTTT.

The gene calls are TRBV7-2 and TRBJ2-7; D not certain. Between the trimmed V and J ends, which lost 1 base and 6 bases, there was a span of 7 bases. This CDR3 is built from 12 residues. CDR1 is SGHTA, CDR2 FQGNSA, per germline. The CDR3 DNA reads as TGTGCCAGCAGCTTAGACCTCGGCGAGCAGTACTTC. Its protein is CASSLDLGEQYF.

The chain joins TRBV9 to TRBJ2-3, with 8 nucleotides matching TRBD2. Germline V gene data show CDR1 as SGDLS and CDR2 as YYNGEE. The trim removed 0 bases at V and 0 bases at J, leaving 6 bases unmatched. CDR3 length: 17 amino acids. CDR3 nucleotide sequence: TGTGCCAGCAGCGTAGGCTTGCGGGAGGTCAGCACAGATACGCAGTATTTT. The encoded protein is CASSVGLREVSTDTQYF.

The V and J genes are TRBV10-3 and TRBJ2-7, with TRBD1 as a possible D gene (6 bases). The CDR3 covers 14 residues. The V gene lost 9 bases and the J gene lost 0 bases, with 15 bases spanning the gap. The V gene's germline CDR1 is ENHRY and CDR2 SYGVKD. The chain's CDR3 is CAIRQAGISYEQYF. As DNA, the CDR3 is TGTGCCATTCGACAGGCCGGTATCTCCTACGAGCAGTACTTC.

This chain uses TRBV28 with TRBJ2-5; TRBD2 might be the D (5 bases). This CDR3 comprises 12 residues. The V end was cut by 6 bases, the J end by 2 bases, with 7 bases between. Germline values: CDR1 MDHEN, CDR2 SYDVKM. The DNA of the CDR3 is TGTGCCAGCAGAACTAGACAAGAGACCCAGTACTTC. This sequence encodes CASRTRQETQYF. Full variable domain (rest looked up from reference TRBV28 and TRBJ2-5): DVKVTQSSRYLVKRTGEKVFLECVQDMDHENMFWYRQDPGLGLRLIYFSYDVKMKEKGDIPEGYSVSREKKERFSLILESASTNQTSMYLCASRTRQETQYFGPGTRLLVL.

The rearrangement uses TRBV12-5 and TRBJ2-7, with 8 nucleotides matching TRBD2. Germline V gene lookup returns CDR1 LGHNT and CDR2 FRNRAP. CDR3 length equals 14 residues. The J segment lost 5 bases and the V segment lost 2 bases, leaving 5 bases of the junction unmatched. CDR3 DNA sequence: TGTGCTAGTGGTTTGCAGCGGGAGCTCAACGAGCAGTACTTC. It yields the protein CASGLQRELNEQYF.

V and J are TRBV4-3 and TRBJ2-1; D unresolved. The CDR3 sequence is 14 residues long. The germline V gene has CDR1 LGHNA and CDR2 YSLEER. The V end was cut by 6 bases, the J end by 4 bases, with 13 bases between. The CDR3 DNA reads as TGCGCCAGCAGTCAGGAAGGCCCGTACAATGAGCAGTTCTTC. Its protein product is CASSQEGPYNEQFF.